This T cell receptor beta chain emerged from a study of blood T cell repertoires in COVID-19. Generated by immunoSEQ multiplex PCR, the TCRdb table keeps only in-frame clones and is missing some. Of 320,000 or so clones listed, about nine tenths are singletons. The germline V gene has CDR1 SNHLY and CDR2 FYNNEI. V lost 3 bases and J 3 bases, leaving 9 bases between the germline ends. The CDR3 covers 15 residues. The chain links TRBV2 to TRBJ1-6; D ambiguous. This TCR was recovered from a man between 60 and 70 years old who had recovered from COVID-19. Sample: PBMCs or T cells enriched from blood (not recorded which). CDR3 coding DNA: TGTGCCAGCAGTGACGCAGAATACTATAATTCACCCCTCCACTTT. It specifies CASSDAEYYNSPLHF.